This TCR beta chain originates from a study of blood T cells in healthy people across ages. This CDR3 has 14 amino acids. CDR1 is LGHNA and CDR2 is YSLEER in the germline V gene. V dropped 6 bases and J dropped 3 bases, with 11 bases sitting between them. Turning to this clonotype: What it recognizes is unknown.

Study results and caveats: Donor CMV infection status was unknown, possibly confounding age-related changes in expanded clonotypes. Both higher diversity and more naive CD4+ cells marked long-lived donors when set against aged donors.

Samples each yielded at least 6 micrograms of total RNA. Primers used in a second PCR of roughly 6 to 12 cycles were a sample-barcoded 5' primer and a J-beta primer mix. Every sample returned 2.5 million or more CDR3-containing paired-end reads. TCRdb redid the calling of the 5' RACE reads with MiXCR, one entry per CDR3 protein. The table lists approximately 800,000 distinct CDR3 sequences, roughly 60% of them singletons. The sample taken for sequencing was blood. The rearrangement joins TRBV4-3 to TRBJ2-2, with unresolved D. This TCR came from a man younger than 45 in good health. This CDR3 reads CASSLTSYTGELFF. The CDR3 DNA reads TGCGCCAGCAGTCTGACTTCCTACACCGGGGAGCTGTTTTTT.